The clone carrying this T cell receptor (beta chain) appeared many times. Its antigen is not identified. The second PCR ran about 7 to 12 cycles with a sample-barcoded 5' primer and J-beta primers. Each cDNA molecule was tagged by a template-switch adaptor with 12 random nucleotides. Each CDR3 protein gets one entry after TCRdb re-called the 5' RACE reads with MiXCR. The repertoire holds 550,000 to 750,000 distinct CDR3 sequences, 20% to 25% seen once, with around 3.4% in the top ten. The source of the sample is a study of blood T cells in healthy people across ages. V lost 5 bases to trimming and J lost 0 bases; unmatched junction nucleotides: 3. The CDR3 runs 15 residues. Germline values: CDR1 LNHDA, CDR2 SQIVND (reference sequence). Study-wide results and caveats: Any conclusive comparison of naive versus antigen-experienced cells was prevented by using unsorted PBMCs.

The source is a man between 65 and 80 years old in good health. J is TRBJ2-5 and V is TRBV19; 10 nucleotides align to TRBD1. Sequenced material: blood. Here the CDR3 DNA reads TGTGCCAGTAGTCGTGGGACAGGGGACCAAGAGACCCAGTACTTC. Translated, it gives CASSRGTGDQETQYF.